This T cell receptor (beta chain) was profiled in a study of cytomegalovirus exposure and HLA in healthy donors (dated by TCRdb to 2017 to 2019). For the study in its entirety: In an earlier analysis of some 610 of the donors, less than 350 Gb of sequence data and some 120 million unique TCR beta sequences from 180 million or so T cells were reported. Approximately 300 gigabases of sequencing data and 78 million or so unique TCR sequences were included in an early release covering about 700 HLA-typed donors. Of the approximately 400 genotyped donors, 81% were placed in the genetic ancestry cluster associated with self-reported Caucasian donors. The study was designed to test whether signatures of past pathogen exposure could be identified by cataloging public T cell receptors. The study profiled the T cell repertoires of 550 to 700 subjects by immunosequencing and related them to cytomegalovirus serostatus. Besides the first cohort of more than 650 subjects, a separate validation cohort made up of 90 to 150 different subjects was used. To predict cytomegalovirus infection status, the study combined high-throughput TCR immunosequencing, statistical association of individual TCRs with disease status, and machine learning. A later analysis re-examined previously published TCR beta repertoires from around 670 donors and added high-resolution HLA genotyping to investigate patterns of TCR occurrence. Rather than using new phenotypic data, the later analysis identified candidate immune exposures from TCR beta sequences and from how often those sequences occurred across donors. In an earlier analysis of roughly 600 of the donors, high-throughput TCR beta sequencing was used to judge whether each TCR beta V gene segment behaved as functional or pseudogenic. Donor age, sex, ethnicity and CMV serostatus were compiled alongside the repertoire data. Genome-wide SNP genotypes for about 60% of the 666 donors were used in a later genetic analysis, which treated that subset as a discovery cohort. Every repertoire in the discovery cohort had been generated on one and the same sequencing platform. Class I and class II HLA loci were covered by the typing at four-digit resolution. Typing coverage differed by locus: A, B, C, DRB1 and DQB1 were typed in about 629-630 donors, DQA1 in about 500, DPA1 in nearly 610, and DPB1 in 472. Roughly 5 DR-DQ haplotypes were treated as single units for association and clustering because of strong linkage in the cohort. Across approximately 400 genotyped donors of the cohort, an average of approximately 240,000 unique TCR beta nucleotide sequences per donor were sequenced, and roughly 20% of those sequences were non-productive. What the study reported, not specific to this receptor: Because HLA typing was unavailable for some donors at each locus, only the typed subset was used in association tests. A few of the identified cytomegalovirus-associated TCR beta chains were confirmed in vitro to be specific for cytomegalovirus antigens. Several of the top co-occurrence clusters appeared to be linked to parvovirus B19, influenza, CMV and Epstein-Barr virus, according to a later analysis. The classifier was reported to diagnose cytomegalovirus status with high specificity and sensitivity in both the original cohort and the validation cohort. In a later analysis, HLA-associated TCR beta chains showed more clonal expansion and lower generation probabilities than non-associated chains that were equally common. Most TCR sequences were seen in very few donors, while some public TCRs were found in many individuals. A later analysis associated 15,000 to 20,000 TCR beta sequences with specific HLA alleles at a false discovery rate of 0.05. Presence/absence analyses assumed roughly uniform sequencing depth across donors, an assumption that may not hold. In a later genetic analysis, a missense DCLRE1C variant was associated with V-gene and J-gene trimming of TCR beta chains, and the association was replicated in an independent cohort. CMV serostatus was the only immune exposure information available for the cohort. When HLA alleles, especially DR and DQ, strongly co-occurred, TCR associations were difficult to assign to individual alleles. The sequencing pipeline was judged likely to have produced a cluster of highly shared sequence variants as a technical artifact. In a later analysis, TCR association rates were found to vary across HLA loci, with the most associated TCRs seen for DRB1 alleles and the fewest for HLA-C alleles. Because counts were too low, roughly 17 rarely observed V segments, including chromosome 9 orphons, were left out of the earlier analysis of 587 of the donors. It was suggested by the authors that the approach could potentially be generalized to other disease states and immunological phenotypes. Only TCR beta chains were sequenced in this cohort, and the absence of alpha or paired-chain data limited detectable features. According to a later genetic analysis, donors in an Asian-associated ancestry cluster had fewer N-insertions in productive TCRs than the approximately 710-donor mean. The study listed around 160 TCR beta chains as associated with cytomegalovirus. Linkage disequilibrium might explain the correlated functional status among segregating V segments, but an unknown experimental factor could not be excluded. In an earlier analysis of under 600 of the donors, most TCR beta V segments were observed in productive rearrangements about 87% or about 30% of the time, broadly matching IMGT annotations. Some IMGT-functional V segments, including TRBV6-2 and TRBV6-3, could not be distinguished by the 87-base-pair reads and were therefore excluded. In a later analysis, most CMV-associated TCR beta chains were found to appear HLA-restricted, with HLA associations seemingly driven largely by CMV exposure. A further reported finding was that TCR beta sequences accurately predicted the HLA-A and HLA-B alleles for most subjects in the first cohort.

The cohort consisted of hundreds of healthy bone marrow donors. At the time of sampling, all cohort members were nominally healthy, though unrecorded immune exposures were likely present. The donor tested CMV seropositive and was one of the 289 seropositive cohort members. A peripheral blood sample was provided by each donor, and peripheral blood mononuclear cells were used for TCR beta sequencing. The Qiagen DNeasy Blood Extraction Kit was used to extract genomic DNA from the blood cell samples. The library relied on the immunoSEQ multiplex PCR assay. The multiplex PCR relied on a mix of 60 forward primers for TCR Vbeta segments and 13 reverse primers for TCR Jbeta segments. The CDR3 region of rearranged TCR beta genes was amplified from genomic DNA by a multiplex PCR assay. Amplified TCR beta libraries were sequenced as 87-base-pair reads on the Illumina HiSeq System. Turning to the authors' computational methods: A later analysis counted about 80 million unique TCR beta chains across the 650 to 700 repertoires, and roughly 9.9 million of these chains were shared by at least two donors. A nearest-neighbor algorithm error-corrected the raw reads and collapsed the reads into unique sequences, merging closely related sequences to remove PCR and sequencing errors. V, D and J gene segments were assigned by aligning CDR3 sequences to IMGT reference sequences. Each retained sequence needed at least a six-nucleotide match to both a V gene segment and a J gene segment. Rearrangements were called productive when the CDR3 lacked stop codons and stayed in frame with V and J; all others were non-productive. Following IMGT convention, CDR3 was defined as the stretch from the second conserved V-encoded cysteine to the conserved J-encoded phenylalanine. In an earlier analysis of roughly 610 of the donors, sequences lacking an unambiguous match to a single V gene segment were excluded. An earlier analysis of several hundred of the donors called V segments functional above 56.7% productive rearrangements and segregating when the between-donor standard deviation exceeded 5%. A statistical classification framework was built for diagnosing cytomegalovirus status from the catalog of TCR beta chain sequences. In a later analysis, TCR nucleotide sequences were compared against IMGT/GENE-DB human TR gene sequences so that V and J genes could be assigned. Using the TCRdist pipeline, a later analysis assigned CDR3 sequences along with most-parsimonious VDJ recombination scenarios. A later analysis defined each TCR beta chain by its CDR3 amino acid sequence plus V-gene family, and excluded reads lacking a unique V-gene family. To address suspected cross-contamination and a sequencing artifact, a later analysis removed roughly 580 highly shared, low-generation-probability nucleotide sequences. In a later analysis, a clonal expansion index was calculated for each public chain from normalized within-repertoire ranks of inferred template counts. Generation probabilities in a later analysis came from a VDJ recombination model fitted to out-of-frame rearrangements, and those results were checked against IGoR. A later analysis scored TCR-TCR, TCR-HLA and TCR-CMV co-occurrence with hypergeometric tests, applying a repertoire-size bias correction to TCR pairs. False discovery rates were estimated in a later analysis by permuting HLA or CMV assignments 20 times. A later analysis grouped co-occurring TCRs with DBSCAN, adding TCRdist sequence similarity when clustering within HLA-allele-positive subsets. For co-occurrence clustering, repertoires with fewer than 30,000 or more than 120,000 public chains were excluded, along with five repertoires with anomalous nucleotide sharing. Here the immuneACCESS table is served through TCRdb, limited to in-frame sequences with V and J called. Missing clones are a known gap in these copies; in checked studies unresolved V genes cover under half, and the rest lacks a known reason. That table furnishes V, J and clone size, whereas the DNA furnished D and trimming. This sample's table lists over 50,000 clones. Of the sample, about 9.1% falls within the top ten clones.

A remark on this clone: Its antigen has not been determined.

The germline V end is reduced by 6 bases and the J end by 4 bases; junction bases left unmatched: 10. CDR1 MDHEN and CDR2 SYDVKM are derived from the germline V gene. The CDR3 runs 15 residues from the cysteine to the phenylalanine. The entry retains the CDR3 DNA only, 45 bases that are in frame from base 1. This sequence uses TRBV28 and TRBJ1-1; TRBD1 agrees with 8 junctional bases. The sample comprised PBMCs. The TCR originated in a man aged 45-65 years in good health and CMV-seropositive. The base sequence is TGTGCCAGCAGGTACTCAGGGGGCTGGGTCACTGAAGCTTTCTTT. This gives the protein CASRYSGGWVTEAFF.